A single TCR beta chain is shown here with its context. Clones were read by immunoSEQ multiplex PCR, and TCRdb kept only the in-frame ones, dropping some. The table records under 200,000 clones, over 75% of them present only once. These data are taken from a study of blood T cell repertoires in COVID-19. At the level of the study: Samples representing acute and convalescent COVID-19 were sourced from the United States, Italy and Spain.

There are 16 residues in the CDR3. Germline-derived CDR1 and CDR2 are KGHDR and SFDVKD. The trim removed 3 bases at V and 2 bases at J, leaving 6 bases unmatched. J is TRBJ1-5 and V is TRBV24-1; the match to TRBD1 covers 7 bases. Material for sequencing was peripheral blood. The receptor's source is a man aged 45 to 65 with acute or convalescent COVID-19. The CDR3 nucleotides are TGTGCCACCAGTGATGCACAGGGGATTGGCAATCAGCCCCAGCATTTT. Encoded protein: CATSDAQGIGNQPQHF.